The 5 T cell receptor beta chains presented below share a single source sample, sequenced in a study of blood T cell repertoires in COVID-19. Sequencing was performed with immunoSEQ multiplex PCR; in TCRdb, only in-frame clones are kept and a portion is missing. This sample has approximately 220,000 clones, with nearly 90% found just once. The sample comprised PBMCs or T cells enriched from blood (not recorded which). These receptors all stem from a man aged 30 to 45 who had been exposed to COVID-19.

The rearrangement uses TRBV11-2 and TRBJ2-7, with D perhaps TRBD2 (7 bases). This CDR3 has 15 residues. The V gene lost 7 bases and the J gene lost 1 base, with 17 bases spanning the gap. CDR1 and CDR2 (germline): SGHAT, FQNNGV. CDR3 in amino acids: CASIPRRGPSYEQYF. In DNA, the CDR3 is TGTGCCAGCATTCCAAGGCGGGGGCCGTCCTACGAGCAGTACTTC.

J is TRBJ1-4 and V is TRBV7-8; D unclear. The CDR3 spans 14 residues. The ends were cut back, 1 base at V and 7 bases at J, with 10 bases in the middle. CDR1 and CDR2 (germline): SGHVS, FQNEAQ. In DNA, the CDR3 is TGTGCCAGCAGCTTAGAGTTACGGTCTGAAAAACTGTTTTTT. It yields the protein CASSLELRSEKLFF.

The rearrangement joins TRBV11-2 to TRBJ1-1; TRBD1 might be the D (5 bases). CDR3 length: 15 amino acids. V lost 5 bases and J 0 bases, leaving 13 bases between the germline ends. CDR1 SGHAT and CDR2 FQNNGV come from the germline V gene. The CDR3 nucleotides read TGTGCCAGCAGCAGAGCGGGACTCATGAACACTGAAGCTTTCTTT. This gives the protein CASSRAGLMNTEAFF.

The V and J genes are TRBV10-3 and TRBJ1-1; D might be TRBD1 (6 bases). The CDR3 totals 16 residues. Germline CDR1 and CDR2: ENHRY and SYGVKD. V shed 0 bases and J shed 1 base, with 12 bases lying between them. The chain's CDR3 is CAISESGGATNTEAFF. DNA for the CDR3: TGTGCCATCAGTGAGTCAGGGGGGGCAACGAACACTGAAGCTTTCTTT.

V gene TRBV7-9 combines with J gene TRBJ2-7; 7 bases map to TRBD2. This CDR3 spans 14 amino acids. Germline V lookup: CDR1 SEHNR, CDR2 FQNEAQ (reference sequence). Trimming cost V 5 bases and J 6 bases; bases outside gene matches: 10. DNA for the CDR3: TGTGCCAGCAGCGCCGCGGGCAGGGAGGGCGAGCAGTACTTC. It encodes CASSAAGREGEQYF.